This record concerns one T cell receptor (beta chain) sequence. Its target is unknown. This entry comes from a study of T cell repertoires in cytomegalovirus infection. The wider study: Based on public TCR beta signatures, there were indications of CMV infection and of a matching HLA type. Study results and caveats: HLA-C-restricted TCR beta clonotypes specific for CMV led the ex vivo response.

TCRdb passed the reads through MiXCR, listing each CDR3 protein once. The sample lists about 130,000 distinct CDR3 sequences, roughly a quarter occurring once. Per the germline V gene, CDR1 is ENHRY and CDR2 is SYGVKD. The CDR3 covers 14 residues. V dropped 0 bases and J dropped 11 bases, with 14 bases sitting between them. The sample was PBMCs, sequenced either directly or after in vitro stimulation (not recorded which). The chain joins TRBV10-3 to TRBJ1-5; D unclear. This clonotype was obtained from a human donor in good health (CMV status not recorded). Some clones in this sample may be carry-over from other donors' samples. Written as DNA, the CDR3 is TGTGCCATCAGTGAGTCCCCCCGATTCACGGCCCAGCATTTT. Its protein is CAISESPRFTAQHF.